Reported below is one T cell receptor (beta chain). Its antigen remains unknown. The germline CDR1 and CDR2 sequences are SGHRS and YFSETQ. This CDR3 has 12 residues. Trimming took off 4 bases at V and 5 bases at J, with 9 bases between the two ends. The entry originates in a study of T-cell memory formation after mild COVID-19. Study-wide context: TCR clusters were largely donor specific.

TCRdb reprocessed the 5' RACE reads with MiXCR, giving one entry per CDR3 protein. This sample has 430,000 or so distinct CDR3 sequences, with about 23% found just once. Study-wide results and limits: Memory cells collected pre-infection included some clones that later responded, suggesting cross-reactive memory joined. Among clones contracting day 15 to 85, CD4/CD8 was balanced, whereas later expanders leaned CD4+.

The sequenced material came from PBMCs or a T cell subset sorted from them (not recorded which). This receptor was obtained from an adult woman who had mild COVID-19 (a few samples of this study predate the infection). Cell type and time point are not known. This chain joins TRBV5-1 and TRBJ2-5, with no clear D. The CDR3 loop is CASSNQAETQYF. The DNA of the CDR3 is TGCGCCAGCAGCAACCAAGCGGAGACCCAGTACTTC.